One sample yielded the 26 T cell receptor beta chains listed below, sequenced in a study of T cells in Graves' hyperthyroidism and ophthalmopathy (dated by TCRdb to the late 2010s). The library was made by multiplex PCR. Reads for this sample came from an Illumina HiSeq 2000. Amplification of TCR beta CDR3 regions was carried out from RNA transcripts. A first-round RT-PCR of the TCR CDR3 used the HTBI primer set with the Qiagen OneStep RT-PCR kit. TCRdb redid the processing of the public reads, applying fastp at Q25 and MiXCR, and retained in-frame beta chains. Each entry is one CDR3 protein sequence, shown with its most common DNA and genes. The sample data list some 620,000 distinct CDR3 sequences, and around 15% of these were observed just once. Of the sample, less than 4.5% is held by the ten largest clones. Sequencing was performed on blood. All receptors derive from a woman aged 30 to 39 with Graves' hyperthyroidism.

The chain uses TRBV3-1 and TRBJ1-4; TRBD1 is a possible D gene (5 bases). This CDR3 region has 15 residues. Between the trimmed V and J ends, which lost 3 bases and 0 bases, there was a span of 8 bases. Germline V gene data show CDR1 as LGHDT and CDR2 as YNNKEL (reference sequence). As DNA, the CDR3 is TGTGCCAGCAGCCAGACAGCTTCAACTAATGAAAAACTGTTTTTT. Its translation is CASSQTASTNEKLFF.

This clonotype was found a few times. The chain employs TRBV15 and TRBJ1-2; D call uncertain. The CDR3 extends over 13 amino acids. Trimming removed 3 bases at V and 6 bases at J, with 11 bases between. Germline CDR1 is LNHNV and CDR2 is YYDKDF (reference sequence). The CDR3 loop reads CATSSQKGNGYTF. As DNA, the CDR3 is TGTGCCACCAGCAGCCAGAAAGGGAATGGCTACACCTTC. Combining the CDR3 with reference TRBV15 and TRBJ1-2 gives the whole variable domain DAMVIQNPRYQVTQFGKPVTLSCSQTLNHNVMYWYQQKSSQAPKLLFHYYDKDFNNEADTPDNFQSRRPNTSFCFLDIRSPGLGDTAMYLCATSSQKGNGYTFGSGTRLTVV.

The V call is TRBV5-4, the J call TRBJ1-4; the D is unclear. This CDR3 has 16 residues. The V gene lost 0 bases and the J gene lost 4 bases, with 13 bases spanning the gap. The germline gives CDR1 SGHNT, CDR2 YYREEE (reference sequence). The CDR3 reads CASSLGLTQDNEKLFF. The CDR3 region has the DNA TGTGCCAGCAGCTTGGGATTGACCCAGGATAATGAAAAACTGTTTTTT.

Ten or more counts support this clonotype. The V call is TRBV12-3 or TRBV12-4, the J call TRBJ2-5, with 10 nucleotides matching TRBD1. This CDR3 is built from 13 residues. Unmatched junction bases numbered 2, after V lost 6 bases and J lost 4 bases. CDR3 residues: CASRTGGGETQYF. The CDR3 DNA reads TGTGCCAGCAGGACAGGGGGCGGAGAGACCCAGTACTTC.

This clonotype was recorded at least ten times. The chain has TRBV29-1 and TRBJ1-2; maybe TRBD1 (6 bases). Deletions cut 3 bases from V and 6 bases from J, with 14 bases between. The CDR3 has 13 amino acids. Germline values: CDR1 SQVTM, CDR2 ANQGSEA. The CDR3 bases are TGCAGCGTTGATAGGGGGGGCAACCATGGCTACACCTTC. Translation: CSVDRGGNHGYTF.

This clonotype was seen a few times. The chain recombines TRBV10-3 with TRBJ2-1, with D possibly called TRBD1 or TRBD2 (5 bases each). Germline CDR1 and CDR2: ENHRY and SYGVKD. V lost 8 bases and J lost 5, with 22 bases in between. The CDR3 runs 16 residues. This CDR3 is CAIGRSPGAENNEQFF. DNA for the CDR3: TGTGCCATCGGGCGCTCCCCCGGGGCTGAGAACAATGAGCAGTTCTTC.

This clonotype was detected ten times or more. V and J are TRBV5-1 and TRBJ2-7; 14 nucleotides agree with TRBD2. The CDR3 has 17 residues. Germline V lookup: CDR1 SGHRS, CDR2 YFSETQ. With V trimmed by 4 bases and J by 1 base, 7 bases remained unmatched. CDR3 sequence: CASSPGTSGSRSYEQYF. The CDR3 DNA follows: TGCGCCAGCAGCCCGGGGACTAGCGGGAGCCGATCCTACGAGCAGTACTTC.

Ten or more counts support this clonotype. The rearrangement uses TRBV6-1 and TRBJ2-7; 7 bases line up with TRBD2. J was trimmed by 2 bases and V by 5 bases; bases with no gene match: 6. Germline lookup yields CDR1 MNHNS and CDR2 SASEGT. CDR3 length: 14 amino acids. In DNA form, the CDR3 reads TGTGCCAGCAGTTGGTCGGGAGGTGCCTACGAGCAGTACTTC. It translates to CASSWSGGAYEQYF.

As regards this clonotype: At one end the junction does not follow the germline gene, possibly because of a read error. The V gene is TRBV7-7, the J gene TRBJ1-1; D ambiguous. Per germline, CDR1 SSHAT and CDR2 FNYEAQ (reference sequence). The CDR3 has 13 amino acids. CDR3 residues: CASSSREDTEAFF. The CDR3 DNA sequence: TGTGCTAGCAGCTCAAGGGAGGATACTGAAGCTTTCTTT.

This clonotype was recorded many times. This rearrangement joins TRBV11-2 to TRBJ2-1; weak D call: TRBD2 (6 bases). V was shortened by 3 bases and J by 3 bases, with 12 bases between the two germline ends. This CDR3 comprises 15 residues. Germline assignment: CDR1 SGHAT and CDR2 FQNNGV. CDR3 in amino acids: CASSFTIGSYNEQFF. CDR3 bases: TGTGCCAGCAGCTTTACCATCGGGAGCTACAATGAGCAGTTCTTC.

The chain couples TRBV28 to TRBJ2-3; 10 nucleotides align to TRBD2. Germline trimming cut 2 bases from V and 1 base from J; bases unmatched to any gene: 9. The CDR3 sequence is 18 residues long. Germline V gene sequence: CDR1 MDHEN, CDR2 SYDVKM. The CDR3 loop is CASSLGNLAGAGTDTQYF. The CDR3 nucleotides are TGTGCCAGCAGTTTAGGGAATCTAGCGGGAGCCGGCACAGATACGCAGTATTTT.

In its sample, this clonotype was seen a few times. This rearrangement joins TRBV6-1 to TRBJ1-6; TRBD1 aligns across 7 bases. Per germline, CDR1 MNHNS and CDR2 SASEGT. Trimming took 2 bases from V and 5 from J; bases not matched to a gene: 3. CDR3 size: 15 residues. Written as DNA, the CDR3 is TGTGCCAGCAGTGAATGGACAGGCCATAATTCACCCCTCCACTTT. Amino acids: CASSEWTGHNSPLHF.

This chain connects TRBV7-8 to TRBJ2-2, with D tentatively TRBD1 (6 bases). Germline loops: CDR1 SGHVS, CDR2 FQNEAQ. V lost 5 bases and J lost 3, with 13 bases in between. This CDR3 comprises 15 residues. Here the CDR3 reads CASSRRGRDTGELFF. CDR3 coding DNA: TGTGCCAGCAGCCGCAGGGGTAGGGACACCGGGGAGCTGTTTTTT.

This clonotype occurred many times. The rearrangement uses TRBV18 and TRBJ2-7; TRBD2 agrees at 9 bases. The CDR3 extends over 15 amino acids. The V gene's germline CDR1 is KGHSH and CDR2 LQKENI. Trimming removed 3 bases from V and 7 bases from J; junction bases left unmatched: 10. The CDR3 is CASSPDVVAGAEQYF. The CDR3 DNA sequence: TGTGCCAGCTCACCGGACGTGGTAGCGGGAGCAGAGCAGTACTTC.

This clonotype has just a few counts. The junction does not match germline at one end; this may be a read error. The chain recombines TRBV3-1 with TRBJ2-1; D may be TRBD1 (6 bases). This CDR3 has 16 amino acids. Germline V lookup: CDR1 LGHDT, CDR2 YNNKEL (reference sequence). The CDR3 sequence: CASNQARTAIYNEQFF. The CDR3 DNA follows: TGTGCCAGCAACCAAGCCCGGACAGCAATATACAATGAGCAGTTCTTC.

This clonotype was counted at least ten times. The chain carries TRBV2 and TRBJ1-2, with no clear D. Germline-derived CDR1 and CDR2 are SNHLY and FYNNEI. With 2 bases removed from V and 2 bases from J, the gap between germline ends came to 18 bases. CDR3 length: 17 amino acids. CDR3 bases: TGTGCCAGCAGTGAAATGGACGGACCGATTACAAACTATGGCTACACCTTC. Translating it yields CASSEMDGPITNYGYTF.

The CDR3 DNA is TGCAGCGTTGAAGGACAGGGAGCCCAAGAGACCCAGTACTTC. Encoded protein: CSVEGQGAQETQYF. The chain uses TRBV29-1 and TRBJ2-5, with 7 bases aligning to TRBD1. The V and J ends lost 1 base and 1 base, in that order; junction bases with no gene match: 3. Looked up from germline, CDR1 is SQVTM and CDR2 is ANQGSEA. The CDR3 loop spans 14 amino acids.

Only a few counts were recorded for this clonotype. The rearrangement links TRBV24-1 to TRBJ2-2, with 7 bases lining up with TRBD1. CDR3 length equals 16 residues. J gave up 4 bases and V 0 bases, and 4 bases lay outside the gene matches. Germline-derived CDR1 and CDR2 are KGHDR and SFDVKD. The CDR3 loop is CATSDLKGASTGELFF. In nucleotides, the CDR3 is TGTGCCACCAGTGATTTGAAGGGGGCGAGCACCGGGGAGCTGTTTTTT.

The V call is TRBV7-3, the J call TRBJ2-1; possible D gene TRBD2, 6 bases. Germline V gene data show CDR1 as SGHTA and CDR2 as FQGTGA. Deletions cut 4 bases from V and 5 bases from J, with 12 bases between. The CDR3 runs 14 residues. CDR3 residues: CASSSDGGDNEQFF. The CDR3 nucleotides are TGTGCCAGCAGCTCCGACGGGGGAGACAATGAGCAGTTCTTC.

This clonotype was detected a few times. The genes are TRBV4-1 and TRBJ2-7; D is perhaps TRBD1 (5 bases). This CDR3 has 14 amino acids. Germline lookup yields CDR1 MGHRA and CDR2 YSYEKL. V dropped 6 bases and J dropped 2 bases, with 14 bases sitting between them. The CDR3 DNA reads TGCGCCAGCAGAATGGACACGAACGCCTACGAGCAGTACTTC. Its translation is CASRMDTNAYEQYF.

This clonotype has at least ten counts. The CDR3 region has the DNA TGTGCCTGGAGTGGTTTCGACAGGGGCACAGATACGCAGTATTTT. Translating gives CAWSGFDRGTDTQYF. The rearrangement links TRBV30 to TRBJ2-3; 7 positions match TRBD1. The J segment lost 1 base and the V segment lost 1 base, leaving 5 bases of the junction unmatched. Looked up from germline, CDR1 is GTSNPN and CDR2 is SVGIG (reference sequence). The CDR3 spans 15 residues.

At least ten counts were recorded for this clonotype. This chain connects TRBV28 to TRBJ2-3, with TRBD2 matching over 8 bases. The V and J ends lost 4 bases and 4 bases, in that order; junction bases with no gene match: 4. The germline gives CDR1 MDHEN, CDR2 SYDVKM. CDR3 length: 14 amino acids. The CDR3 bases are TGTGCCAGCAGTTCTTTCGGGGGGGCAGATACGCAGTATTTT. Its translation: CASSSFGGADTQYF.

The CDR3 here is CSARRQSGISSYEQYF. CDR3 DNA: TGCAGTGCTAGAAGGCAAAGCGGGATAAGCTCCTACGAGCAGTACTTC. This chain connects TRBV20-1 to TRBJ2-7; 7 nucleotides agree with TRBD2. Germline assignment: CDR1 DFQATT and CDR2 SNEGSKA (reference sequence). The junction had 10 bases not matched to a gene; V was cut back by 2 bases and J by 0 bases. CDR3 length: 16 amino acids.

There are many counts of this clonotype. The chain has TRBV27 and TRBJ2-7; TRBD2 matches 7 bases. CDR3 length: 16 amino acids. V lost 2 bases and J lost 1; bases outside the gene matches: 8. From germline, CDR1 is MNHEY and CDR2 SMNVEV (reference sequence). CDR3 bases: TGTGCCAGCAGTTTAAAGGGTGGGGGACTATCCTACGAGCAGTACTTC. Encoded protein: CASSLKGGGLSYEQYF.

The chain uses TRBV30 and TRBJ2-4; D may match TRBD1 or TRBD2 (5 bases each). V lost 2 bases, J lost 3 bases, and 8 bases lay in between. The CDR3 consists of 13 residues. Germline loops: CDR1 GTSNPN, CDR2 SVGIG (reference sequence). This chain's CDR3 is CAWSTGGKNIQYF. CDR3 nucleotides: TGTGCCTGGAGTACAGGAGGCAAAAACATTCAGTACTTC.

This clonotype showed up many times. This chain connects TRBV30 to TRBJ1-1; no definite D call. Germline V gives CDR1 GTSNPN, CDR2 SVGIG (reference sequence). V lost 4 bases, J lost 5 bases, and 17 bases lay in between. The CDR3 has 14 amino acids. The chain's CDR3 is CAWTPGDPRTEAFF. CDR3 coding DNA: TGTGCCTGGACCCCAGGAGACCCCCGGACTGAAGCTTTCTTT.